A single sample gave rise to the 2 T cell receptor beta chains below, sequenced in a study of OX40 agonist ivuxolimab in advanced cancers. The table came from immunoSEQ multiplex PCR; TCRdb's copy has only in-frame clones and leaves some out. Found here are over 55,000 clones, 89% of them singletons; the top ten hold more than 1%. The input for sequencing was CD4+ or CD8+ T cells sorted from blood, taken in a trial of the OX40 agonist ivuxolimab. The receptors come from an adult with an advanced solid tumor such as melanoma, head and neck, liver or kidney cancer.

This clone appeared a few times. This chain uses TRBV5-1 with TRBJ2-1, with 8 bases aligning to TRBD1. This CDR3 is built from 16 residues. Trimming took 6 bases from V and 5 from J; bases not matched to a gene: 13. Germline CDR1 and CDR2: SGHRS and YFSETQ. In DNA form, the CDR3 reads TGCGCCAGCACCCAACTCGGACAGGGTTCCAACAATGAGCAGTTCTTC. Encoded protein: CASTQLGQGSNNEQFF. Full variable domain (outside the CDR3, taken from reference TRBV5-1 and TRBJ2-1): KAGVTQTPRYLIKTRGQQVTLSCSPISGHRSVSWYQQTPGQGLQFLFEYFSETQRNKGNFPGRFSGRQFSNSRSEMNVSTLELGDSALYLCASTQLGQGSNNEQFFGPGTRLTVL.

This clone was recorded only once. The chain links TRBV5-1 to TRBJ1-6; 7 bases are shared with TRBD1. The CDR3 contains 17 residues. The V segment lost 0 bases and the J segment 7 bases; nucleotides outside the gene matches: 10. Germline CDR1 SGHRS, CDR2 YFSETQ. CDR3 nucleotides: TGCGCCAGCAGCTTGGTTGGGTTACAGGGGAGGAATTCACCCCTCCACTTT. This codes for CASSLVGLQGRNSPLHF.